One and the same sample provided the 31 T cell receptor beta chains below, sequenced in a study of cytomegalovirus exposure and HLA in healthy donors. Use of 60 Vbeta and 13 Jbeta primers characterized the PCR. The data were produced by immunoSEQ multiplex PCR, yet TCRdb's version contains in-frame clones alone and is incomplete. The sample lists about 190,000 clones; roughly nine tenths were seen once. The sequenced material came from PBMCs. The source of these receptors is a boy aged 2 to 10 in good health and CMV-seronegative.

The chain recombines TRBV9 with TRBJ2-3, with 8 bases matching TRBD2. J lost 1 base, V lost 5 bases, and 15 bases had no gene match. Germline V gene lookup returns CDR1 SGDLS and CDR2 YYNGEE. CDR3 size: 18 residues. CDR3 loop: CASSVQSGGAFGTDTQYF. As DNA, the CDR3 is TGTGCCAGCAGTGTACAATCCGGGGGGGCCTTCGGCACAGATACGCAGTATTTT.

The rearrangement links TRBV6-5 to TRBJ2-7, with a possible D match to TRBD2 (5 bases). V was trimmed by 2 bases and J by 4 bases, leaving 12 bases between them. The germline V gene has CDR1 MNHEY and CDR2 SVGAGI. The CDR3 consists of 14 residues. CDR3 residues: CASSYAGVGYEQYF. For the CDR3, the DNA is TGTGCCAGCAGTTACGCCGGGGTGGGGTACGAGCAGTACTTC.

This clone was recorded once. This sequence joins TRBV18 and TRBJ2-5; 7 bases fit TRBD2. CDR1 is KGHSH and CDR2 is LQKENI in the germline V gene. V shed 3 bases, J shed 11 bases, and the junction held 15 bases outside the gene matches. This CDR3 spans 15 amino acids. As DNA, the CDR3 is TGTGCCAGCTCACCCCTCCCCTGGGAATCGCGGGAGCAGTACTTC. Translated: CASSPLPWESREQYF.

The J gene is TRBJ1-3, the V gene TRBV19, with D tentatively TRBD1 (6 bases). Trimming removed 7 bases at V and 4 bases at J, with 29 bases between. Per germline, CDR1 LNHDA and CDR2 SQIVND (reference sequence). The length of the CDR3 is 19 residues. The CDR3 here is CASIQTLTSDRQGGNTIYF. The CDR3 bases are TGTGCCAGTATCCAAACACTAACTTCCGACAGGCAGGGGGGAAACACCATATATTTT.

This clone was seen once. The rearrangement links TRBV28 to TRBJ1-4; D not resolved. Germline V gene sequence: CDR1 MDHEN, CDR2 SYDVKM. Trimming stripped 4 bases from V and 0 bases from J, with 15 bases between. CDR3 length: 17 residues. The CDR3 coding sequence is TGTGCCAGCAGTTCCCAAATCCCGGGTGCAACTAATGAAAAACTGTTTTTT. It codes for CASSSQIPGATNEKLFF.

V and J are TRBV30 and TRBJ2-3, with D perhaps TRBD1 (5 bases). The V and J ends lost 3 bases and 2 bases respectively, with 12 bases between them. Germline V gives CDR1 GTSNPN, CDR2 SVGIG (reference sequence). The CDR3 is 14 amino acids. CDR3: CAWSAAGFTDTQYF. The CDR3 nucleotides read TGTGCCTGGAGCGCCGCAGGGTTCACAGATACGCAGTATTTT. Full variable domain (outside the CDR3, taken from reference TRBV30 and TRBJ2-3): SQTIHQWPATLVQPVGSPLSLECTVEGTSNPNLYWYRQAAGRGLQLLFYSVGIGQISSEVPQNLSASRPQDRQFILSSKKLLLSDSGFYLCAWSAAGFTDTQYFGPGTRLTVL.

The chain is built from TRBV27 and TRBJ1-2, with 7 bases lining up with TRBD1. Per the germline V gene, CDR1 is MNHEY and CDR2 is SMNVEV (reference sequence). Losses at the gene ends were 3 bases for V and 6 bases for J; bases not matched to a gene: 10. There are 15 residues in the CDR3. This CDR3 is CASSFETGRLDGYTF. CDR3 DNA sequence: TGTGCCAGCAGTTTTGAGACAGGGAGGTTGGATGGCTACACCTTC.

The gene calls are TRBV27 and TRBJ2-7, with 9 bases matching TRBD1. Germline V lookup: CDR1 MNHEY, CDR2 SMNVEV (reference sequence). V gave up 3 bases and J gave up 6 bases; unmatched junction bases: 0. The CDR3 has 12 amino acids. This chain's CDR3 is CASSLDRGEQYF. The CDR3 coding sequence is TGTGCCAGCAGTTTGGACAGGGGCGAGCAGTACTTC.

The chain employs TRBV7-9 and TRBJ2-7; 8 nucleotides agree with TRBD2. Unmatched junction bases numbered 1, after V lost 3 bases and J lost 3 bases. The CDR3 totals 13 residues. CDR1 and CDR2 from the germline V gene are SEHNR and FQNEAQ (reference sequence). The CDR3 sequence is CASSFSGVYEQYF. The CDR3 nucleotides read TGTGCCAGCAGCTTTAGCGGGGTCTACGAGCAGTACTTC.

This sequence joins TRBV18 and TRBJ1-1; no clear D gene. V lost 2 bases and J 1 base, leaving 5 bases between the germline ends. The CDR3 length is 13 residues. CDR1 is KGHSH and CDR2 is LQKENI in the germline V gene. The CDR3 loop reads CASSPSQNTEAFF. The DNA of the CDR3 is TGTGCCAGCTCACCATCCCAGAACACTGAAGCTTTCTTT. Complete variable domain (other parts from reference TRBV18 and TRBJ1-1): NAGVMQNPRHLVRRRGQEARLRCSPMKGHSHVYWYRQLPEEGLKFMVYLQKENIIDESGMPKERFSAEFPKEGPSILRIQQVVRGDSAAYFCASSPSQNTEAFFGQGTRLTVV.

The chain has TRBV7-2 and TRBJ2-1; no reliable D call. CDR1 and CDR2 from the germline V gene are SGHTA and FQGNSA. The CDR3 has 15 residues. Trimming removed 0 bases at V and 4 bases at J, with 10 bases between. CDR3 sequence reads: CASSLAFGSYNEQFF. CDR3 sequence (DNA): TGTGCCAGCAGCTTAGCCTTCGGGTCTTACAATGAGCAGTTCTTC. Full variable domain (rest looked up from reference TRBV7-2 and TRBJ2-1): GAGVSQSPSNKVTEKGKDVELRCDPISGHTALYWYRQSLGQGLEFLIYFQGNSAPDKSGLPSDRFSAERTGGSVSTLTIQRTQQEDSAVYLCASSLAFGSYNEQFFGPGTRLTVL.

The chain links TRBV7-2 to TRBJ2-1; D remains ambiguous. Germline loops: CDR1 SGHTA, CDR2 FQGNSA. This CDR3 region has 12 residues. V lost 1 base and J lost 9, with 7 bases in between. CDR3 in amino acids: CASSLEFGEQFF. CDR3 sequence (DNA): TGTGCCAGCAGCTTAGAATTCGGTGAGCAGTTCTTC.

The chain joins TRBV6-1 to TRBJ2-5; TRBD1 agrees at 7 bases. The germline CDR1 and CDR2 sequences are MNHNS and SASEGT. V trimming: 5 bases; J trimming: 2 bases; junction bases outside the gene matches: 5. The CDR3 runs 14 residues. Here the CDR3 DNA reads TGTGCCAGCAGTAAGGGACAGAATCAAGAGACCCAGTACTTC. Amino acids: CASSKGQNQETQYF.

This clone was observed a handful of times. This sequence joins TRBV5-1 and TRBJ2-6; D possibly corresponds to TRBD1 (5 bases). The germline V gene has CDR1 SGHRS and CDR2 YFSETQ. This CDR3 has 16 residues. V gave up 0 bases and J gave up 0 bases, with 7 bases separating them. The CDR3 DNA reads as TGCGCCAGCAGCTTGGTGCAGGGCTCTGGGGCCAACGTCCTGACTTTC. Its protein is CASSLVQGSGANVLTF. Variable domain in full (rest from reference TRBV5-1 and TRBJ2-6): KAGVTQTPRYLIKTRGQQVTLSCSPISGHRSVSWYQQTPGQGLQFLFEYFSETQRNKGNFPGRFSGRQFSNSRSEMNVSTLELGDSALYLCASSLVQGSGANVLTFGAGSRLTVL.

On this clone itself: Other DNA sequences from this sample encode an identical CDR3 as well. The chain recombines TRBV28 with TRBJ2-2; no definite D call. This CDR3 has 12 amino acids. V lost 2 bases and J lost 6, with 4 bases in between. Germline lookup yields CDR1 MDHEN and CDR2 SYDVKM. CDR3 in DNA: TGTGCCAGCAGTTTACAGGCCGGGGAGCTGTTTTTT. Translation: CASSLQAGELFF. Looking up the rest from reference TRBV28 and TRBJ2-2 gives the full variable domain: DVKVTQSSRYLVKRTGEKVFLECVQDMDHENMFWYRQDPGLGLRLIYFSYDVKMKEKGDIPEGYSVSREKKERFSLILESASTNQTSMYLCASSLQAGELFFGEGSRLTVL.

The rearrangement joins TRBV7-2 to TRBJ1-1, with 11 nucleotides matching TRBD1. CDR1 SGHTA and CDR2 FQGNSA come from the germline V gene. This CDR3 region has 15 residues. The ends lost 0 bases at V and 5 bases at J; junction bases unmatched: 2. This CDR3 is CASSLAGQGVTEAFF. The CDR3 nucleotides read TGTGCCAGCAGCTTAGCGGGACAGGGGGTTACTGAAGCTTTCTTT.

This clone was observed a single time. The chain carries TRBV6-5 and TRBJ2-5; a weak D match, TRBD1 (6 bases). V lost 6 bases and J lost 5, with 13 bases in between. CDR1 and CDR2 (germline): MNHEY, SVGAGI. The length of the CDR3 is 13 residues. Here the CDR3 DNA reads TGTGCCAGCAGATTTCTAGACAGGGAGACCCAGTACTTC. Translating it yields CASRFLDRETQYF.

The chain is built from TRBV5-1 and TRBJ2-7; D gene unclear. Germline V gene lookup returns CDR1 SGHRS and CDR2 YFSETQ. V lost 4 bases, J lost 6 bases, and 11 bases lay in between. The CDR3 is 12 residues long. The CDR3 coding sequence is TGCGCCAGCAGCCCTCTCCCCGGCGAGCAGTACTTC. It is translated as CASSPLPGEQYF.

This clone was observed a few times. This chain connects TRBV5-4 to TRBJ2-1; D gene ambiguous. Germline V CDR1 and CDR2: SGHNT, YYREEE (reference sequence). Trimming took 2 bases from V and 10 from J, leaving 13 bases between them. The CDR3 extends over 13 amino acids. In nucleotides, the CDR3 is TGTGCCAGCAGCTTTGTACATGACACAGAGCAGTTCTTC. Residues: CASSFVHDTEQFF.

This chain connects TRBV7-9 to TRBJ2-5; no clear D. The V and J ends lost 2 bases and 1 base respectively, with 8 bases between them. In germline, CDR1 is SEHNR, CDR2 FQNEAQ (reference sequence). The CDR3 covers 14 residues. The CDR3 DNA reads TGTGCCAGCAGCTTATCAGATCTCCAAGAGACCCAGTACTTC. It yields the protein CASSLSDLQETQYF.

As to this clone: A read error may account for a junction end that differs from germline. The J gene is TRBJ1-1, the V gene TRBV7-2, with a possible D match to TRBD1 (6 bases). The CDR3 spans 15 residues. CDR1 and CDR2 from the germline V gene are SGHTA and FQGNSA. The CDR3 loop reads CASSLVAAGDTEVFF. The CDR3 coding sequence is TGTGCCAGCAGCTTAGTTGCGGCGGGGGACACTGAAGTTTTCTTT.

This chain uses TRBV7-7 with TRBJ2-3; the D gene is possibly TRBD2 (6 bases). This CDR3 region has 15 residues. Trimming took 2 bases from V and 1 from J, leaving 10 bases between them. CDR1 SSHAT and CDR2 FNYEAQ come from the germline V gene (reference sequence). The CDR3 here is CASSLRASGTDTQYF. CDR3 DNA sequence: TGTGCCAGCAGCTTACGGGCTAGCGGCACAGATACGCAGTATTTT.

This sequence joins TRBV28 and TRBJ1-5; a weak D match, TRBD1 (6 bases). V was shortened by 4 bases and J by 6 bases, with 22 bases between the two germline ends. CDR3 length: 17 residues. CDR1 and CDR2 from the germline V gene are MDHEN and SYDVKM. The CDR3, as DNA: TGTGCCAGCAGTTCTGGAACTAAGGGGGGGGCTCGTCAGCCCCAGCATTTT. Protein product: CASSSGTKGGARQPQHF.

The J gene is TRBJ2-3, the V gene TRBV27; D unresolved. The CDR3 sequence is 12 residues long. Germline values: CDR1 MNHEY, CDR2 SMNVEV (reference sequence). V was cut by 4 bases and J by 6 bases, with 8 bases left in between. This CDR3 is CASSSLRDTQYF. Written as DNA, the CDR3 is TGTGCCAGCAGTTCCCTGCGGGATACGCAGTATTTT.

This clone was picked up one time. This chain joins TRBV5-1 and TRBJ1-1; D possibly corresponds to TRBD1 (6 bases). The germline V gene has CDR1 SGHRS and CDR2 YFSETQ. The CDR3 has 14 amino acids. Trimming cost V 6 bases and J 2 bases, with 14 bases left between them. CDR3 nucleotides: TGCGCCAGCAAGTCACTACAGGGCAACACTGAAGCTTTCTTT. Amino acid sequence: CASKSLQGNTEAFF.

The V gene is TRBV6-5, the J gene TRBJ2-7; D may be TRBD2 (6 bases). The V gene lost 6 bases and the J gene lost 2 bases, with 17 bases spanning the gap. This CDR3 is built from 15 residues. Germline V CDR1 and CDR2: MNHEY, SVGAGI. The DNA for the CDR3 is TGTGCCAGCAGGGCGGGACCCTGGGGCCCCTACGAGCAGTACTTC. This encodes CASRAGPWGPYEQYF.

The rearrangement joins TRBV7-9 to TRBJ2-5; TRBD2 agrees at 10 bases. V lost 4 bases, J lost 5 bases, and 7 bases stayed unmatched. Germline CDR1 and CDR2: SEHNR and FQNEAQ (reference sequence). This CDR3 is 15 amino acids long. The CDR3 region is CASSSPAGGRETQYF. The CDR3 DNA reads TGTGCCAGCAGCTCCCCAGCGGGGGGGCGTGAGACCCAGTACTTC. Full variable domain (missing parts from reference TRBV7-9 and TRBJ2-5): DTGVSQNPRHKITKRGQNVTFRCDPISEHNRLYWYRQTLGQGPEFLTYFQNEAQLEKSRLLSDRFSAERPKGSFSTLEIQRTEQGDSAMYLCASSSPAGGRETQYFGPGTRLLVL.

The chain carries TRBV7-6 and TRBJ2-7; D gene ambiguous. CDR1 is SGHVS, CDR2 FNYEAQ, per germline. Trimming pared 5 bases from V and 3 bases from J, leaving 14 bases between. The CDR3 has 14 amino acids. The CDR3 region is CASSPSPRLYEQYF. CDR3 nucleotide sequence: TGTGCCAGCAGCCCGAGCCCAAGACTCTACGAGCAGTACTTC.

CDR3 residues: CASSDQGRLATNEKLFF. In DNA, the CDR3 is TGTGCCAGCAGTGACCAGGGCAGGCTCGCAACTAATGAAAAACTGTTTTTT. V usage is TRBV6-1 and J usage is TRBJ1-4; the D gene is possibly TRBD1 (5 bases). The V end was cut by 3 bases, the J end by 0 bases, with 14 bases between. Germline assignment: CDR1 MNHNS and CDR2 SASEGT. The CDR3 consists of 17 residues.

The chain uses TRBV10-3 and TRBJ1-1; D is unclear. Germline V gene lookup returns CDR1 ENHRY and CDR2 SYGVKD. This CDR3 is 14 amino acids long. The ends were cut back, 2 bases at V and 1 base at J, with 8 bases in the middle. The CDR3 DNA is TGTGCCATCAGTGAGCGAGGTCCGAACACTGAAGCTTTCTTT. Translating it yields CAISERGPNTEAFF.

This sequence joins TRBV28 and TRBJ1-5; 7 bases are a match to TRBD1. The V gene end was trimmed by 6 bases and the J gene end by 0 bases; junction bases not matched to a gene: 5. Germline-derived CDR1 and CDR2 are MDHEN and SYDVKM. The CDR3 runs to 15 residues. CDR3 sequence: CASRPGTVSNQPQHF. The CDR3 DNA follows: TGTGCCAGCAGGCCCGGGACAGTTAGCAATCAGCCCCAGCATTTT.